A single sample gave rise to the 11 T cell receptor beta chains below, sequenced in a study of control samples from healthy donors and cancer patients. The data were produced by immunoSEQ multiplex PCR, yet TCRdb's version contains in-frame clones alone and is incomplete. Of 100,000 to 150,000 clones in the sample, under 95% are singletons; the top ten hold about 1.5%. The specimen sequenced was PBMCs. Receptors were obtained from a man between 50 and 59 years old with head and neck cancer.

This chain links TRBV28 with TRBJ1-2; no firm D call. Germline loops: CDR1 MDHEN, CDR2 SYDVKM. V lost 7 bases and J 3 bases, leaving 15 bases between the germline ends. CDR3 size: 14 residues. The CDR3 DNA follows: TGTGCCAGCACGACCCAGGCTGGCCACTATGGCTACACCTTC. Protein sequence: CASTTQAGHYGYTF.

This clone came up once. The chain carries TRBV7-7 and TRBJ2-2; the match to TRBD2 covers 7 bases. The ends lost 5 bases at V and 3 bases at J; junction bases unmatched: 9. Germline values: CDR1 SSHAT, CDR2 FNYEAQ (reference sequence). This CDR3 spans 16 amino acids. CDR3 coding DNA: TGTGCCAGCAGCCCTAGCGGATTGGGAGACACCGGGGAGCTGTTTTTT. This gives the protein CASSPSGLGDTGELFF. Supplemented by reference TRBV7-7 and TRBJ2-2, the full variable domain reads GAGVSQSPRYKVTKRGQDVTLRCDPISSHATLYWYQQALGQGPEFLTYFNYEAQPDKSGLPSDRFSAERPEGSISTLTIQRTEQRDSAMYRCASSPSGLGDTGELFFGEGSRLTVL.

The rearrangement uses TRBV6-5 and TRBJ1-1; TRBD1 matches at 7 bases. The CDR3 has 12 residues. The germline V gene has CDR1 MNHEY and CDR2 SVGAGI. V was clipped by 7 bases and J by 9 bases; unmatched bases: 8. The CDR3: CASNSWDRKAFF. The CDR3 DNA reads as TGTGCCAGCAATTCCTGGGACAGAAAAGCTTTCTTT.

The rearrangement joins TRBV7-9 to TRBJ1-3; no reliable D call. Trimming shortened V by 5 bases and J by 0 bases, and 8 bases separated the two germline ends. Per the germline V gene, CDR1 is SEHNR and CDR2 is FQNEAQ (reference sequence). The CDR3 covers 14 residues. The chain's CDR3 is CASSRPDSGNTIYF. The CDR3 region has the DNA TGTGCCAGCAGCAGGCCCGACTCTGGAAACACCATATATTTT.

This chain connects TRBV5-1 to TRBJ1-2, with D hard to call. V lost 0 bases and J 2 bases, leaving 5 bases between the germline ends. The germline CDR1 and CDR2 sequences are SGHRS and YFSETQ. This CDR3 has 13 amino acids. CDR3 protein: CASSLEPNYGYTF. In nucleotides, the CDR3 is TGCGCCAGCAGCTTGGAGCCCAACTATGGCTACACCTTC.

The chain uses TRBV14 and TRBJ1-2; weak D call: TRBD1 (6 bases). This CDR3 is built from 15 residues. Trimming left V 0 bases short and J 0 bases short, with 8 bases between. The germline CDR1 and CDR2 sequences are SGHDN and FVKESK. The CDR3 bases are TGTGCCAGCAGCCAAGATCGGGGGCCTAACTATGGCTACACCTTC. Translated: CASSQDRGPNYGYTF.

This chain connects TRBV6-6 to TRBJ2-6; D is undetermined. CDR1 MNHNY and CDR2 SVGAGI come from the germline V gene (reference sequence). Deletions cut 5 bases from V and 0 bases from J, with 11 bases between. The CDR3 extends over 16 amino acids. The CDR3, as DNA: TGTGCCAGCAGTCACCCCCTTGGCTCTGGGGCCAACGTCCTGACTTTC. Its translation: CASSHPLGSGANVLTF.

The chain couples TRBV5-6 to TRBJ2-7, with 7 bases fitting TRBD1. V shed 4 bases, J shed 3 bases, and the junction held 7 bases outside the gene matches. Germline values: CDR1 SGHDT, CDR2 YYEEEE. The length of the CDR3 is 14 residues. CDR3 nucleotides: TGTGCCAGCAGCCCCGGGACAGATTACTACGAGCAGTACTTC. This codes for CASSPGTDYYEQYF.

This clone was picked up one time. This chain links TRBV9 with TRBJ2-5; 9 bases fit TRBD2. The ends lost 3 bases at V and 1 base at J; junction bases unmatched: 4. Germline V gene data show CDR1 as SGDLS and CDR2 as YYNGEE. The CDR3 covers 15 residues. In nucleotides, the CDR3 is TGTGCCAGCAGCGGATTAGCGGGAGCCCAAGAGACCCAGTACTTC. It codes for CASSGLAGAQETQYF.

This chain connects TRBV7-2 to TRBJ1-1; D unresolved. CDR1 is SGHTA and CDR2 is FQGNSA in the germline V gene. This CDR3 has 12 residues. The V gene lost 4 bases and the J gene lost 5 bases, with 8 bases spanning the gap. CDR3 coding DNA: TGTGCCAGCAGCTACCCCGCAACTGAAGCTTTCTTT. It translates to CASSYPATEAFF.

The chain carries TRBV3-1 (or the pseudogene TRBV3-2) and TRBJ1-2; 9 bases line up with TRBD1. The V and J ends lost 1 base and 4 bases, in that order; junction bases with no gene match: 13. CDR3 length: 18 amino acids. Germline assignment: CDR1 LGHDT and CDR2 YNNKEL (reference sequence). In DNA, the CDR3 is TGTGCCAGCAGCCAAGTGCCGGGACAGGGTAACTTATTCTATGGCTACACCTTC. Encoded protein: CASSQVPGQGNLFYGYTF.